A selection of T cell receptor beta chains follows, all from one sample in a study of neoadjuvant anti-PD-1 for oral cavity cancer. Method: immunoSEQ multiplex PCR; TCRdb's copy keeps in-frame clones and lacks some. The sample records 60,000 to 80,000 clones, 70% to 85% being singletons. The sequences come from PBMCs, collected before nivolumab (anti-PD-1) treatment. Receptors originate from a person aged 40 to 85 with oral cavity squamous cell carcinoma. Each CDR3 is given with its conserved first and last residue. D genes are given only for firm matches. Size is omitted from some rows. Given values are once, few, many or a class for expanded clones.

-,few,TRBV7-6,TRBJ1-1,CASSLELDTEAFF,TGTGCCAGCAGCTTAGAGTTAGACACTGAAGCTTTCTTT
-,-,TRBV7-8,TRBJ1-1,CASRGGWRMNTEAFF,TGTGCCAGTAGGGGAGGTTGGAGGATGAACACTGAAGCTTTCTTT
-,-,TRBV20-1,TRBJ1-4,CSAWDEKLFF,TGCAGTGCTTGGGATGAAAAACTGTTTTTT
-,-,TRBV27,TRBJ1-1,CASSSLRSTEAFF,TGTGCCAGCAGTTCCCTCAGGAGCACTGAAGCTTTCTTT
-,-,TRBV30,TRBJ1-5,CAWSANLGNQPQHF,TGTGCCTGGAGCGCGAATCTGGGCAATCAGCCCCAGCATTTT
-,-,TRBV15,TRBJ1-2,CATSRGGIGDGYTF,TGTGCCACCAGCAGAGGCGGAATTGGAGATGGCTACACCTTC
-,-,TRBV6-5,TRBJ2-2,CASSYSDSMTGELFF,TGTGCCAGCAGTTACTCGGATAGTATGACCGGGGAGCTGTTTTTT
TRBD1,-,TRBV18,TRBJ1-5,CASSPMTGMDQPQHF,TGTGCCAGCTCACCTATGACAGGGATGGATCAGCCCCAGCATTTT
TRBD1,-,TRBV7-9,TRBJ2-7,CASSLGQGAYEQYF,TGTGCCAGCAGCTTGGGACAGGGCGCCTACGAGCAGTACTTC
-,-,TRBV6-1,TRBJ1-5,CASKGRRAGNQPQHF,TGTGCCAGCAAAGGCCGGAGGGCCGGCAATCAGCCCCAGCATTTT
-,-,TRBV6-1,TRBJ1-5,CASTERPLNQPQHF,TGTGCCAGCACAGAAAGGCCGCTCAATCAGCCCCAGCATTTT
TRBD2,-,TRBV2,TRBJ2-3,CASSPGAGGPTDTQYF,TGTGCCAGCAGTCCCGGAGCGGGAGGGCCCACAGATACGCAGTATTTT
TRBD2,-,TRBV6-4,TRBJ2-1,CASSLHTSGLYNEQFF,TGTGCCAGCAGTCTGCACACTAGCGGACTTTACAATGAGCAGTTCTTC
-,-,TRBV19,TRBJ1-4,CASSMGRGGEKLFF,TGTGCCAGTAGTATGGGCAGGGGTGGTGAAAAACTGTTTTTT
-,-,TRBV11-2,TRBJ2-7,CASSLWAGSYEQYF,TGTGCCAGCAGCTTATGGGCAGGCTCCTACGAGCAGTACTTC
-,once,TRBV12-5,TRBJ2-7,CASGFNSYEQYF,TGTGCTAGTGGTTTCAACTCCTACGAGCAGTACTTC
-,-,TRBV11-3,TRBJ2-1,CASSPDSTCDEQFF,TGTGCCAGCAGCCCGGACTCCACCTGCGATGAGCAGTTCTTC
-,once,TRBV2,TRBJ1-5,CASSEDGRGRRPQHF,TGTGCCAGCAGTGAAGACGGAAGGGGCCGGAGACCCCAGCATTTT
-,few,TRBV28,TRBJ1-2,CASSFRVSLYGYTF,TGTGCCAGCAGTTTTAGGGTTTCTCTCTATGGCTACACCTTC
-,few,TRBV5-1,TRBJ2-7,CASSQGQGGEQYF,TGCGCCAGCAGCCAAGGGCAGGGCGGCGAGCAGTACTTC
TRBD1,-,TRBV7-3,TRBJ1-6,CASSSTGNSPLHF,TGTGCCAGCAGCTCGACAGGGAATTCACCCCTCCACTTT
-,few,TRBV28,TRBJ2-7,CASSSHRGGYEQYF,TGTGCCAGCAGTTCCCACAGGGGAGGCTACGAGCAGTACTTC
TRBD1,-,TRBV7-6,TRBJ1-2,CASSLARDSNYGYTF,TGTGCCAGCAGCTTAGCCCGGGACAGCAACTATGGCTACACCTTC
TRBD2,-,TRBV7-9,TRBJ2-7,CASSGLAGGRYEQYF,TGTGCCAGCAGCGGCCTGGCGGGGGGGCGGTACGAGCAGTACTTC
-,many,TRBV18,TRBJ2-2,CASSPEWGAGELFF,TGTGCCAGCTCACCAGAATGGGGAGCCGGGGAGCTGTTTTTT
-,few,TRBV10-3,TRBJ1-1,CAISEEGGHRAEAFF,TGTGCCATCAGTGAAGAGGGCGGTCATAGGGCTGAAGCTTTCTTT
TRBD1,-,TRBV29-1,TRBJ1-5,CSVQGGQPGGPQHF,TGCAGCGTGCAAGGGGGACAGCCCGGGGGTCCCCAGCATTTT
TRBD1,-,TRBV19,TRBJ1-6,CATQPGQNSPLHF,TGTGCCACCCAACCGGGACAGAATTCACCCCTCCACTTT
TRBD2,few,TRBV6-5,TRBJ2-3,CASLSTGGRTDTQYF,TGTGCCAGCCTCTCCACGGGAGGTCGAACAGATACGCAGTATTTT
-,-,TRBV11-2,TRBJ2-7,CASSPLGSYEQYF,TGTGCCAGCAGCCCCCTTGGGTCCTACGAGCAGTACTTC
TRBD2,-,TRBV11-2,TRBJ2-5,CASSLDRVSGDIFHQETQYF,TGTGCCAGCAGCTTAGATCGGGTTAGCGGGGATATCTTCCACCAAGAGACCCAGTACTTC
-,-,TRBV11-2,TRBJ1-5,CASSQGAQPQHF,TGTGCCAGCTCCCAAGGCGCTCAGCCCCAGCATTTT
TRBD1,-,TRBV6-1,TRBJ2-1,CASSESPDREDNEQFF,TGTGCCAGCAGTGAATCCCCTGACAGGGAAGACAATGAGCAGTTCTTC
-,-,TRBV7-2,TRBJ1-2,CASSLGGKVNYGYTF,TGTGCCAGCAGCTTAGGGGGCAAGGTTAACTATGGCTACACCTTC
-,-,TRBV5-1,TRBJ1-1,CATSETANTEAFF,TGCGCCACCTCCGAGACAGCGAACACTGAAGCTTTCTTT
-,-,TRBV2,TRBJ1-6,CASTGGDRWDSPLHF,TGTGCCAGCACCGGGGGGGATAGGTGGGATTCACCCCTCCACTTT
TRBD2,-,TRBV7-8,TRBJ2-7,CASSLVSGSISEQYF,TGTGCCAGCAGCTTAGTGAGCGGGAGCATCTCCGAGCAGTACTTC
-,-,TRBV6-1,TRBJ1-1,CASSVLTDRPDAFF,TGTGCCAGCAGCGTTTTGACGGACCGCCCCGATGCTTTCTTT
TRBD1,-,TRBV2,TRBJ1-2,CASRAGGGYGYTF,TGTGCCAGCAGGGCAGGGGGAGGGTATGGCTACACCTTC
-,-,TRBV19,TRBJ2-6,CASSADRPGANVLTF,TGTGCCAGTAGTGCCGACAGACCTGGGGCCAACGTCCTGACTTTC
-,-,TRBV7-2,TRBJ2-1,CASTPPSPYNEQFF,TGTGCCAGCACCCCCCCCTCGCCCTACAATGAGCAGTTCTTC
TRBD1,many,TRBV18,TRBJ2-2,CASSPGTDNTGELFF,TGTGCCAGCTCACCGGGGACAGACAACACCGGGGAGCTGTTTTTT
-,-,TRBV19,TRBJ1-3,CASSSPFSGNTIYF,TGTGCCAGTAGTTCTCCGTTCTCTGGAAACACCATATATTTT
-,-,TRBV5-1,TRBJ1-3,CASSLKSSRDSGNTIYF,TGCGCCAGCAGCTTAAAATCGTCGCGAGACTCTGGAAACACCATATATTTT
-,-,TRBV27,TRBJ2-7,CASSFGRGAYEQYF,TGTGCCAGCAGTTTTGGCAGGGGGGCCTACGAGCAGTACTTC
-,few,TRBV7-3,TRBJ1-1,CASSSGSGGAFF,TGTGCCAGCAGCTCCGGGTCGGGGGGTGCTTTCTTT
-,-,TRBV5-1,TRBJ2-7,CASSLWQSSYEQYF,TGCGCCAGCAGCTTGTGGCAGTCCTCCTACGAGCAGTACTTC
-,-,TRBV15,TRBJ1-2,CATSRDFQSLYGYTF,TGTGCCACCAGCAGAGACTTTCAGAGCTTATACGGCTACACCTTC
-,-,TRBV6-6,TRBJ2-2,CASSYTVFGELFF,TGTGCCAGCAGTTACACGGTGTTCGGGGAGCTGTTTTTT
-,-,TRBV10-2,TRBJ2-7,CASSEESDRRNEQYF,TGCGCCAGCAGTGAGGAGAGCGATAGAAGGAACGAGCAGTACTTC
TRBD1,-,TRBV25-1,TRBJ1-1,CASSDSPGGSGNTEAFF,TGTGCCAGCAGTGATTCTCCAGGGGGTTCGGGGAACACTGAAGCTTTCTTT